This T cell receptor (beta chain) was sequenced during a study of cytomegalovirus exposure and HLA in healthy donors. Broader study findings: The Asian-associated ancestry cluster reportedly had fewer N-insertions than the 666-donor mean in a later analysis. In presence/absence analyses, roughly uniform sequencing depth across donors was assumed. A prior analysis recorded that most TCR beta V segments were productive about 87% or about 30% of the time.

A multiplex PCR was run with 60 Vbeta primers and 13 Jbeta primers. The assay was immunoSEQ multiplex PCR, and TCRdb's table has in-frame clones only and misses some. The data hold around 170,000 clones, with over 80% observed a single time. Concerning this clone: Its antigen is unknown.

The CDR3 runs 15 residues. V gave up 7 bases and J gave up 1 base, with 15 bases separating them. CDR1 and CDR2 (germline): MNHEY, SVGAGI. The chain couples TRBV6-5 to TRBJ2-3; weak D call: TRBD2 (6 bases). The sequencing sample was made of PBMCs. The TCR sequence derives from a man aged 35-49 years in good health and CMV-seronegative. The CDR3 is CASTLAARGTDTQYF. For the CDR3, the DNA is TGTGCCAGCACTTTAGCGGCTAGGGGCACAGATACGCAGTATTTT.